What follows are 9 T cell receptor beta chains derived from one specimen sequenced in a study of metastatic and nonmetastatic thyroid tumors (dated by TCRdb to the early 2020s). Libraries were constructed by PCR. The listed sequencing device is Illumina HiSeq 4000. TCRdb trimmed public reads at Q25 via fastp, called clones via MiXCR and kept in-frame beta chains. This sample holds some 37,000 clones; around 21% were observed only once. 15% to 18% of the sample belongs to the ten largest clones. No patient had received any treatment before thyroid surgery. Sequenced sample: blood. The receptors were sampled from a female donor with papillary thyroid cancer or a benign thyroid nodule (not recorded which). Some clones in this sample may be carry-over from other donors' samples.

The CDR3 DNA is TGTGCCAGCAGCTCCGCAGGGGGGTACTATGGCTACACCTTC. Residues: CASSSAGGYYGYTF. V usage is TRBV7-2 and J usage is TRBJ1-2; 7 bases fit TRBD1. The CDR3 loop spans 14 amino acids. J was trimmed by 3 bases and V by 4 bases; bases with no gene match: 5. CDR1 and CDR2 from the germline V gene are SGHTA and FQGNSA.

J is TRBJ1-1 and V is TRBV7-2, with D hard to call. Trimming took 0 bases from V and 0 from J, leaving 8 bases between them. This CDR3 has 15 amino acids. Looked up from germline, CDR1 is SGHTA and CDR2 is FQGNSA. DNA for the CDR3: TGTGCCAGCAGCTTAGCAGGGCCCCTGAACACTGAAGCTTTCTTT. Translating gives CASSLAGPLNTEAFF.

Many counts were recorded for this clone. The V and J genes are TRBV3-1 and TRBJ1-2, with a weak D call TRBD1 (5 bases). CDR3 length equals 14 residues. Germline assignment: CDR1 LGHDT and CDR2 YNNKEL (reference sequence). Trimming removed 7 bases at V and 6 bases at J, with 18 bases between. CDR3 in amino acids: CASTSQMGGDGYTF. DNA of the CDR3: TGTGCCAGCACCTCCCAAATGGGGGGAGATGGCTACACCTTC. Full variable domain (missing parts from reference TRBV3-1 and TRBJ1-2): DTAVSQTPKYLVTQMGNDKSIKCEQNLGHDTMYWYKQDSKKFLKIMFSYNNKELIINETVPNRFSPKSPDKAHLNLHINSLELGDSAVYFCASTSQMGGDGYTFGSGTRLTVV.

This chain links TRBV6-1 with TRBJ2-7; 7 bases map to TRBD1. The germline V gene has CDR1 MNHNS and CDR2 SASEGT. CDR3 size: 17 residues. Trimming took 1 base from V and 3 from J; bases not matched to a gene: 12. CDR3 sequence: CASSEESPGQPFYEQYF. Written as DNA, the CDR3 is TGTGCCAGCAGTGAAGAGTCCCCGGGACAGCCATTCTACGAGCAGTACTTC.

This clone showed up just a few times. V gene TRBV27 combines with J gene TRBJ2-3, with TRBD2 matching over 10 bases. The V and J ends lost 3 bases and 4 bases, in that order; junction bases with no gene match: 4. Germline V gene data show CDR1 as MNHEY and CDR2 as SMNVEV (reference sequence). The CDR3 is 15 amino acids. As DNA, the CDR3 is TGTGCCAGCAGTTTGTTCGGACTAGCGGCAGATACGCAGTATTTT. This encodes CASSLFGLAADTQYF.

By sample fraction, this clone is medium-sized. This chain's CDR3 is CASSEVAGGNYGYTF. CDR3 in DNA: TGTGCCAGCAGTGAAGTGGCAGGGGGAAACTATGGCTACACCTTC. This rearrangement joins TRBV6-1 to TRBJ1-2; 7 nucleotides align to TRBD1. CDR1 and CDR2 from the germline V gene are MNHNS and SASEGT. The CDR3 extends over 15 amino acids. V trimming: 1 base; J trimming: 2 bases; junction bases outside the gene matches: 4.

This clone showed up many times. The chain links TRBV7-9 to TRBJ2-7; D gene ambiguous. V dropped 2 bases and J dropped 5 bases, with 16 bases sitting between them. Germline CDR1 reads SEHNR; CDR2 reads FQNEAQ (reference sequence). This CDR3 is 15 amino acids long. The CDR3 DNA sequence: TGTGCCAGCAGCTTAATCACAACAAGCGCGAACGAGCAGTACTTC. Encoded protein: CASSLITTSANEQYF.

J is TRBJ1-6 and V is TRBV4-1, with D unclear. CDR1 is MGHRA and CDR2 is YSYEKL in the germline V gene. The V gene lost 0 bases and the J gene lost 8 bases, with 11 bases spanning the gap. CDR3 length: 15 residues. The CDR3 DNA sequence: TGCGCCAGCAGCCAAGACCTTGTATATGATTCACCCCTCCACTTT. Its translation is CASSQDLVYDSPLHF.

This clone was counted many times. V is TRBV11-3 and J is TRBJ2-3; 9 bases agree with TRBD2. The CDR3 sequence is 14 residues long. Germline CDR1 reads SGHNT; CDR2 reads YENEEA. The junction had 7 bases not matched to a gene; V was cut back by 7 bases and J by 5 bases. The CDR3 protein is CASTAGGPGDTQYF. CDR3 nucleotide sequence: TGTGCCAGCACGGCGGGAGGGCCTGGAGATACGCAGTATTTT. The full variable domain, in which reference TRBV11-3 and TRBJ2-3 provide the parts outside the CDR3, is EAGVVQSPRYKIIEKKQPVAFWCNPISGHNTLYWYLQNLGQGPELLIRYENEEAVDDSQLPKDRFSAERLKGVDSTLKIQPAELGDSAVYLCASTAGGPGDTQYFGPGTRLTVL.